Listed here are 32 T cell receptor beta chains from one sample, sequenced in a study of PD-L1 blockade in urothelial cancer. Using immunoSEQ multiplex PCR, the repertoire was profiled, and TCRdb retains in-frame clones only, with some absent. The data show about 32,000 clones, with about a third seen just once and around 9% held by the top ten. The specimen comprised tumor tissue, sampled before atezolizumab (anti-PD-L1) treatment. These receptors came from a man aged 55 to 69 with urothelial cancer.

This clone was found a few times. The chain recombines TRBV6-7 with TRBJ1-2; D is perhaps TRBD1 (5 bases). TRBV6-7 is known as an ORF, though its function is uncertain. The germline V and J ends were trimmed by 2 bases and 3 bases, with 7 bases remaining between them. The CDR3 totals 13 residues. CDR3 nucleotide sequence: TGTGCCAGCAGTTACCAGGGAGACTATGGCTACACCTTC. It translates to CASSYQGDYGYTF.

CDR3 sequence: CASSVSLGQGVSDTQYF. The CDR3, as DNA: TGTGCCAGCAGCGTATCCCTCGGGCAGGGGGTCTCAGATACGCAGTATTTT. V is TRBV9 and J is TRBJ2-3, with 7 nucleotides matching TRBD1. Per germline, CDR1 SGDLS and CDR2 YYNGEE. The CDR3 length is 17 residues. Losses at the gene ends were 1 base for V and 4 bases for J; bases not matched to a gene: 12.

V gene TRBV14 combines with J gene TRBJ2-1; D may match TRBD1 or TRBD2 (5 bases each). Germline assignment: CDR1 SGHDN and CDR2 FVKESK. V was shortened by 4 bases and J by 5 bases, with 15 bases between the two germline ends. This CDR3 contains 15 residues. This CDR3 is CASSPPGTTNNEQFF. The CDR3, as DNA: TGTGCCAGCAGCCCACCCGGGACCACAAACAATGAGCAGTTCTTC.

V gene TRBV28 combines with J gene TRBJ2-1; the D gene is possibly TRBD2 (6 bases). Trimming took off 5 bases at V and 2 bases at J, with 13 bases between the two ends. This CDR3 spans 15 amino acids. CDR1 MDHEN and CDR2 SYDVKM come from the germline V gene. Written as DNA, the CDR3 is TGTGCCAGCAGTACCGGGAGTAACCCCTACAATGAGCAGTTCTTC. Translation: CASSTGSNPYNEQFF.

The chain combines TRBV5-1 with TRBJ1-4; 7 bases match TRBD1. CDR1 SGHRS and CDR2 YFSETQ come from the germline V gene. This CDR3 has 14 residues. V was clipped by 5 bases and J by 3 bases; unmatched bases: 4. This CDR3 is CASRPTGANEKLFF. For the CDR3, the DNA is TGCGCCAGCAGACCTACAGGGGCTAATGAAAAACTGTTTTTT.

V and J are TRBV6-4 and TRBJ1-3, with TRBD1 as a possible D gene (5 bases). The CDR3 runs 17 residues. Germline V gene lookup returns CDR1 MRHNA and CDR2 SNTAGT. V was pared by 3 bases and J by 2 bases, with 17 bases between. As DNA, the CDR3 is TGTGCCAGCAGTGAATACCAGGGTCGCTTTACTGGAAACACCATATATTTT. Translated, it gives CASSEYQGRFTGNTIYF.

This clone has only a few counts. The chain couples TRBV29-1 to TRBJ1-2; 10 nucleotides agree with TRBD1. The CDR3 covers 14 residues. Germline CDR1 and CDR2: SQVTM and ANQGSEA. Trimming at V came to 4 bases and at J to 6 bases, leaving 8 bases not matched to a gene. CDR3 residues: CSVGEGQGSNGYTF. The CDR3 nucleotides are TGCAGCGTTGGAGAGGGACAGGGGTCAAATGGCTACACCTTC.

The chain combines TRBV9 with TRBJ2-3; the D gene is possibly TRBD2 (6 bases). V lost 4 bases and J lost 1, with 13 bases in between. The CDR3 sequence is 15 residues long. Per germline, CDR1 SGDLS and CDR2 YYNGEE. CDR3 DNA sequence: TGTGCCAGCAGCCCGTCCGGCGGGGGCACAGATACGCAGTATTTT. Protein: CASSPSGGGTDTQYF.

This sequence joins TRBV5-1 and TRBJ2-3, with D unresolved. This CDR3 contains 14 residues. The V end lost 4 bases, the J end lost 4 bases, and 13 bases lay between the germline ends. Germline loops: CDR1 SGHRS, CDR2 YFSETQ. The CDR3, as DNA: TGCGCCAGCAGCCCGACGACCAACGCAGATACGCAGTATTTT. Translated: CASSPTTNADTQYF.

The V call is TRBV9, the J call TRBJ1-2, with TRBD1 as a possible D gene (6 bases). This CDR3 has 15 amino acids. Trimming took off 3 bases at V and 8 bases at J, with 20 bases between the two ends. CDR1 SGDLS and CDR2 YYNGEE come from the germline V gene. The CDR3 reads CASSARRQDREGYTF. DNA of the CDR3: TGTGCCAGCAGCGCCCGACGACAGGACCGGGAGGGCTACACCTTC.

This clone was picked up many times. The V and J genes are TRBV6-8 and TRBJ1-2, with D unresolved. CDR1 is MNHGY, CDR2 SAAAGT, per germline. V dropped 6 bases and J dropped 2 bases, with 7 bases sitting between them. The CDR3 loop spans 12 amino acids. CDR3 region: CASRDTNYGYTF. The CDR3 DNA follows: TGTGCCAGCAGAGACACCAACTATGGCTACACCTTC.

This clone has at least ten counts. The rearrangement joins TRBV11-3 to TRBJ1-5; TRBD1 is a possible D gene (5 bases). Germline V gene lookup returns CDR1 SGHNT and CDR2 YENEEA. The CDR3 loop spans 14 amino acids. Trimming took 5 bases from V and 1 from J, leaving 9 bases between them. CDR3 in amino acids: CASSPGFSNQPQHF. CDR3 sequence (DNA): TGTGCCAGCAGCCCAGGGTTCAGCAATCAGCCCCAGCATTTT.

The rearrangement joins TRBV19 to TRBJ2-1; 13 bases map to TRBD2. The CDR3 sequence is 18 residues long. The ends lost 1 base at V and 10 bases at J; junction bases unmatched: 13. CDR1 and CDR2 from the germline V gene are LNHDA and SQIVND (reference sequence). This chain's CDR3 is CASSIVTSTGTSGKEQFF. The CDR3 nucleotides are TGTGCCAGTAGTATAGTCACATCGACCGGGACTAGCGGGAAGGAGCAGTTCTTC.

This chain links TRBV28 with TRBJ1-1; D is perhaps TRBD1 (5 bases). The CDR3 consists of 13 residues. The germline V gene has CDR1 MDHEN and CDR2 SYDVKM. V lost 4 bases and J lost 4, with 10 bases in between. This CDR3 reads CASSSGTVTEAFF. In nucleotides, the CDR3 is TGTGCCAGCAGTTCGGGGACCGTCACTGAAGCTTTCTTT.

The chain links TRBV11-3 to TRBJ1-5; possibly TRBD1 for D (6 bases). Germline V lookup: CDR1 SGHNT, CDR2 YENEEA. V lost 3 bases and J lost 2, with 11 bases in between. CDR3 length equals 15 residues. The CDR3: CASSLGGAGNQPQHF. DNA for the CDR3: TGTGCCAGCAGCTTGGGGGGCGCTGGCAATCAGCCCCAGCATTTT.

This chain uses TRBV28 with TRBJ2-7; D unresolved. Germline CDR1 and CDR2: MDHEN and SYDVKM. V lost 3 bases and J 5 bases, leaving 8 bases between the germline ends. The CDR3 runs 12 residues. The CDR3 region has the DNA TGTGCCAGCAGTTTTAGAGCCCACGAGCAGTACTTC. Protein sequence: CASSFRAHEQYF.

V and J are TRBV30 and TRBJ1-3; D is possibly TRBD1 (5 bases). The germline V and J ends were trimmed by 2 bases and 0 bases, with 20 bases remaining between them. CDR3 length: 18 residues. CDR1 is GTSNPN, CDR2 SVGIG, per germline (reference sequence). CDR3: CAWSTMGFGAPSGNTIYF. In DNA form, the CDR3 reads TGTGCCTGGAGTACTATGGGCTTTGGGGCCCCCTCTGGAAACACCATATATTTT.

This chain joins TRBV5-1 and TRBJ2-2; the D gene is possibly TRBD1 (7 bases). V was pared by 4 bases and J by 12 bases, with 19 bases between. This CDR3 is 14 amino acids long. The germline V gene has CDR1 SGHRS and CDR2 YFSETQ. DNA for the CDR3: TGCGCCAGCAGCCCTGGAGGGGGCGATGAAAAGCTGTTTTTT. Its protein product is CASSPGGGDEKLFF.

The gene calls are TRBV6-7 and TRBJ2-5; no clear D. TRBV6-7 is treated as an ORF (open reading frame) with a function not yet certain. V shed 6 bases and J shed 8 bases, with 10 bases lying between them. The CDR3 length is 11 residues. CDR3 bases: TGTGCCAGCAGCCCTCGAGGAACCCAGTACTTC. This encodes CASSPRGTQYF.

The V and J genes are TRBV19 and TRBJ1-5; D remains ambiguous. V gave up 2 bases and J gave up 3 bases, with 5 bases separating them. This CDR3 has 13 amino acids. CDR1 LNHDA and CDR2 SQIVND come from the germline V gene (reference sequence). DNA for the CDR3: TGTGCCAGTAGTATACCCCTCAATCAGCCCCAGCATTTT. Amino acid sequence: CASSIPLNQPQHF. The full variable domain, with the rest looked up from reference TRBV19 and TRBJ1-5, is DGGITQSPKYLFRKEGQNVTLSCEQNLNHDAMYWYRQDPGQGLRLIYYSQIVNDFQKGDIAEGYSVSREKKESFPLTVTSAQKNPTAFYLCASSIPLNQPQHFGDGTRLSIL.

This clone was recorded many times. The rearrangement uses TRBV7-1 and TRBJ2-4, with 10 bases fitting TRBD2. TRBV7-1 is placed among ORFs of uncertain function. V was pared by 4 bases and J by 9 bases, with 6 bases of the junction left unmatched. The CDR3 is made up of 14 amino acids. The CDR3 region is CASSLIWTSGIQYF. In nucleotides, the CDR3 is TGTGCCAGCAGCTTAATATGGACTAGCGGCATTCAGTACTTC.

The chain recombines TRBV10-1 with TRBJ2-7; a weak D match, TRBD2 (6 bases). Trimming cost V 6 bases and J 7 bases, with 13 bases left between them. This CDR3 contains 12 residues. CDR1 and CDR2 (germline): WNHNN, SYGVQD (reference sequence). Here the CDR3 DNA reads TGCGCCAGCAGCGATGAAGGGAGGGAGCAGTACTTC. Amino acids: CASSDEGREQYF.

The chain couples TRBV23-1 to TRBJ2-1; 11 bases line up with TRBD2. TRBV23-1 is flagged as an ORF with uncertain function. Trimming removed 6 bases from V and 5 bases from J; junction bases left unmatched: 9. CDR3 length: 16 amino acids. CDR3 residues: CASSLDSSGRNNEQFF. CDR3 coding DNA: TGCGCCAGCAGCCTAGACTCTAGCGGGAGGAACAATGAGCAGTTCTTC.

This clone was seen only a few times. V and J are TRBV30 and TRBJ1-1, with a tentative D call TRBD1 (6 bases). Trimming stripped 3 bases from V and 4 bases from J, with 9 bases between. This CDR3 region has 12 residues. Looked up from germline, CDR1 is GTSNPN and CDR2 is SVGIG (reference sequence). CDR3 DNA: TGTGCCTGGAGACAGGGCTTCACTGAAGCTTTCTTT. Residues: CAWRQGFTEAFF.

This clone was seen more than once but under ten times. This chain joins TRBV6-8 and TRBJ2-7, with 7 bases matching TRBD2. The J segment lost 0 bases and the V segment lost 10 bases, leaving 18 bases of the junction unmatched. CDR1 is MNHGY, CDR2 SAAAGT, per germline. This CDR3 comprises 17 residues. The CDR3: CAISATFRAGSSYEQYF. The CDR3 region has the DNA TGTGCCATCAGCGCGACGTTTCGAGCGGGAAGCTCCTACGAGCAGTACTTC.

The chain has TRBV19 and TRBJ2-3, with TRBD1 identical over 7 bases. Germline CDR1 and CDR2: LNHDA and SQIVND (reference sequence). CDR3 length: 15 amino acids. V lost 5 bases to trimming and J lost 1 base; unmatched junction nucleotides: 6. In nucleotides, the CDR3 is TGTGCCAGTAGTGCACGACAGGGAGGCACAGATACGCAGTATTTT. Its protein is CASSARQGGTDTQYF.

This clone was counted between two and nine times. Here the CDR3 reads CASSYSHLRSYNSPLHF. In DNA, the CDR3 is TGTGCCAGCAGTTACTCGCACTTACGCTCCTATAATTCACCCCTCCACTTT. The rearrangement links TRBV6-7 to TRBJ1-6; D unclear. TRBV6-7 counts as an open reading frame of uncertain function. Between the trimmed V and J ends, which lost 0 bases and 0 bases, there was a span of 9 bases. The CDR3 length is 17 residues.

This clone was observed once. This chain links TRBV10-2 with TRBJ1-5; D is undetermined. The CDR3 consists of 16 residues. With 0 bases removed from V and 2 bases from J, the gap between germline ends came to 11 bases. Germline V gives CDR1 WSHSY, CDR2 SAAADI. The CDR3 protein is CASSESREWGNQPQHF. The CDR3 DNA sequence: TGCGCCAGCAGTGAGTCAAGGGAATGGGGCAATCAGCCCCAGCATTTT.

This clone has just a few counts. The chain is built from TRBV11-3 and TRBJ2-5; 10 bases are shared with TRBD2. The CDR3 runs 17 residues. V lost 6 bases to trimming and J lost 5 bases; unmatched junction nucleotides: 15. Germline values: CDR1 SGHNT, CDR2 YENEEA. CDR3 nucleotide sequence: TGTGCCAGCAGGCTGGCGGCTTCGAGCGGGAGGGGTGAGACCCAGTACTTC. It encodes CASRLAASSGRGETQYF. The complete variable domain, with remaining parts taken from reference TRBV11-3 and TRBJ2-5, reads EAGVVQSPRYKIIEKKQPVAFWCNPISGHNTLYWYLQNLGQGPELLIRYENEEAVDDSQLPKDRFSAERLKGVDSTLKIQPAELGDSAVYLCASRLAASSGRGETQYFGPGTRLLVL.

This chain joins TRBV29-1 and TRBJ2-2; TRBD1 might be the D (5 bases). Germline assignment: CDR1 SQVTM and CDR2 ANQGSEA. The CDR3 has 14 amino acids. With 3 bases removed from V and 4 bases from J, the gap between germline ends came to 12 bases. The CDR3 loop is CSVDQGWGTGELFF. In DNA, the CDR3 is TGCAGCGTTGATCAGGGATGGGGCACCGGGGAGCTGTTTTTT.

V is TRBV7-6 and J is TRBJ2-1; D call uncertain. The CDR3 contains 15 residues. Germline lookup yields CDR1 SGHVS and CDR2 FNYEAQ. The V end was cut by 3 bases, the J end by 4 bases, with 13 bases between. CDR3 bases: TGTGCCAGCAGCTTCTGGGGTACCTCTTACAATGAGCAGTTCTTC. It yields the protein CASSFWGTSYNEQFF.

The rearrangement links TRBV28 to TRBJ2-3; 7 positions agree with TRBD2. The germline V gene encodes CDR1 MDHEN and CDR2 SYDVKM. The V segment lost 2 bases and the J segment 1 base; nucleotides outside the gene matches: 9. CDR3 length equals 17 residues. CDR3 residues: CASSLQGLAVGTDTQYF. The CDR3 DNA is TGTGCCAGCAGTTTACAGGGCCTAGCGGTAGGCACAGATACGCAGTATTTT.